This record concerns one T cell receptor (beta chain) sequence. This clonotype was seen only once. Its antigen has not been determined. No base quality information exists; no much larger clone differs at one position. One read gives only weak evidence. At the junction V is shortened by 8 bases and J by 7 bases, with 18 bases in between. The germline V gene (reference sequence) specifies SSHAT as CDR1 and FNYEAQ as CDR2. Spanning cysteine to phenylalanine, the CDR3 consists of 13 amino acids. The only DNA kept is the CDR3, 39 bases in frame from the first base. Stable Graves' hyperthyroidism was defined as no progression to ophthalmopathy during 18 months of follow-up. The hyperthyroidism patients were between 18 and 65 years old and newly diagnosed, with a disease duration of less than 2 months. The study excluded patients with uncontrolled infections, other autoimmune diseases, pregnancy or lactation. Clinical symptoms, serum thyroxine and TRAb, thyroid ultrasound, and orbital computed tomography formed the basis for the diagnoses. Total RNA was extracted using Trizol reagent, and RNA quality was assessed on an Agilent 2100 Bioanalyzer.

The TCR beta CDR3 regions were amplified from RNA transcripts. A first-round RT-PCR of the TCR CDR3 used the HTBI primer set with the Qiagen OneStep RT-PCR kit. The libraries were constructed in a second round of multiplex PCR and then size-selected and purified. Libraries were sequenced paired-end with 100 bp reads on an Illumina HiSeq2000. The original pipeline was this. Raw data were processed with SOAPnuke, discarding reads with adapters, uncalled bases, mean Phred below 15, or no exact constant-primer or identifier match. High-quality paired reads were merged with COPE v1.2.5, and unique nucleotide sequences were defined as clonotypes. MiTCR v1.1 was used to align clonotypes to the IMGT TRBV, TRBD and TRBJ reference segments. The analysis included only V-J combinations with a frequency above 0.0001, which together covered approximately 99% of the repertoires. A TCS score was defined as the ratio of F50 (clonal expansion) to E x V (chaos), with BLOSUM62-based TCRdist applied between CDR3 peptides within each V-J. Welch's t-statistics and random forest reduced approximately 520 V-J features to under 15, which were used in a naive Bayes classifier (R e1071). The similarity between thyroid and blood repertoires was quantified using the Morisita-Horn index. TCRdb ran its own pipeline on the public reads, namely fastp trimming at Q25 and MiXCR clone calling, and kept in-frame beta chains. Rows are combined by CDR3 protein, so each entry shows the most common genes and DNA. TCRdb assigned the V and J calls; the authors' analysis was not used. The sample contains a few hundred thousand distinct CDR3 sequences, roughly 46% of them found a single time. The ten largest clones add up to roughly 8.2% of the sample.

This sample is part of a study of T cells in Graves' hyperthyroidism and ophthalmopathy (dated by TCRdb to the late 2010s). Broadly, across the study: A discovery cohort of approximately 100 patients, approximately 45 with Graves' ophthalmopathy and 55 to 60 with stable Graves' hyperthyroidism, was used to find distinguishing TCR V-J signatures. Following sampling, methimazole starting at 30 mg daily was given to hyperthyroidism patients, and high-dose intravenous methylprednisolone was given to ophthalmopathy patients. The approximately 97 discovery patients were randomly divided into training and test sets at a 7:3 ratio. In several Graves' hyperthyroidism patients, the study also compared T-cell repertoires from thyroid tissue with T-cell repertoires from blood. Whether ophthalmopathy could be predicted prospectively was tested in an independent validation cohort made up of under 20 hyperthyroidism patients plus 17 patients who later progressed to ophthalmopathy. The paper reports TCR Vbeta CDR3 sequencing of roughly 140 peripheral blood samples: around 45 ophthalmopathy, about 75 hyperthyroidism and around 17 progressor patients.

Beyond this particular receptor, the publication reports: No statistical method was used to fix the sample size in advance, and group allocation was not hidden from the investigators. Ophthalmopathy was separated from stable hyperthyroidism by a 13 V-J signature model, with about 86% sensitivity and about 81% specificity obtained in cross-validation and 80%/75% obtained in testing. In validation, the model predicted progression to ophthalmopathy a median of 6.5 months before onset, with roughly 68% sensitivity and 72.22% specificity. Blood samples also contained most of the expanded thyroid clonotypes (frequency above 0.001), which suggests that blood repertoires may reflect thyroid immune responses.

The TCR comes from a woman under 30 with Graves' hyperthyroidism. The sequence is built from TRBV7-7 and TRBJ2-7; the D gene is not confidently resolved. Sequenced material: peripheral blood or thyroid tissue (not recorded which). The sequence in DNA is TGTGCCAGCGGCTCAGGTGGCGGCAATGAGCAGTACTTC. This gives the protein CASGSGGGNEQYF.